Listed here are 9 T cell receptor beta chains from one sample, sequenced in a study of T cells in Graves' hyperthyroidism and ophthalmopathy. From RNA transcripts, TCR beta CDR3 regions were amplified. In the first-round RT-PCR of the TCR CDR3, the HTBI primer set was used. TCRdb independently ran MiXCR on the multiplex PCR reads; one entry per CDR3 protein. The sample consists of 550,000 to 800,000 distinct CDR3 sequences, 15% to 20% of them appearing once. The sequencing sample was made of blood. The receptors shown here come from a man in his fifties or sixties with Graves' hyperthyroidism.

This clonotype came up a few times. The chain has TRBV4-1 and TRBJ1-2; no reliable D call. Trimming shortened V by 0 bases and J by 1 base, and 6 bases separated the two germline ends. Germline values: CDR1 MGHRA, CDR2 YSYEKL. The CDR3 spans 14 residues. CDR3 DNA sequence: TGCGCCAGCAGCCAAGATCCACTTAACTATGGCTACACCTTC. Protein sequence: CASSQDPLNYGYTF.

V is TRBV20-1 and J is TRBJ1-1; D is possibly TRBD1 (6 bases). V was pared by 5 bases and J by 11 bases, with 18 bases between. Germline loops: CDR1 DFQATT, CDR2 SNEGSKA (reference sequence). This CDR3 region has 12 residues. The CDR3 spells CSASRGAGHAFF. In nucleotides, the CDR3 is TGCAGTGCTTCGAGGGGGGCAGGGCATGCTTTCTTT.

V is TRBV18 and J is TRBJ1-4; 7 bases map to TRBD1. The CDR3 sequence is 16 residues long. The V gene's germline CDR1 is KGHSH and CDR2 LQKENI. V lost 5 bases to trimming and J lost 3 bases; unmatched junction nucleotides: 9. The CDR3 DNA reads as TGTGCCAGCTCAAAAAGACAGGGAGCGTCTAATGAAAAACTGTTTTTT. As protein: CASSKRQGASNEKLFF. The full variable domain, rest sourced from reference TRBV18 and TRBJ1-4, is NAGVMQNPRHLVRRRGQEARLRCSPMKGHSHVYWYRQLPEEGLKFMVYLQKENIIDESGMPKERFSAEFPKEGPSILRIQQVVRGDSAAYFCASSKRQGASNEKLFFGSGTQLSVL.

This clonotype was detected only a few times. The V gene is TRBV6-1, the J gene TRBJ1-5; tentatively, D is TRBD1 (5 bases). The germline gives CDR1 MNHNS, CDR2 SASEGT. The CDR3 runs to 14 residues. Deletions cut 6 bases from V and 7 bases from J, with 16 bases between. CDR3 in DNA: TGTGCCAGCAGACTAATGGGGGAGGCCCAGCCCCAGCATTTT. As protein: CASRLMGEAQPQHF.

This clonotype was recorded at least ten times. The chain has TRBV12-5 and TRBJ1-1, with 10 nucleotides matching TRBD1. This CDR3 is built from 16 residues. Germline loops: CDR1 LGHNT, CDR2 FRNRAP. J was trimmed by 3 bases and V by 3 bases; bases with no gene match: 7. CDR3: CASGFDRGRRHTEAFF. The CDR3 DNA is TGTGCTAGTGGTTTTGACAGGGGGCGAAGGCACACTGAAGCTTTCTTT. The variable domain in full, with the rest retrieved from reference TRBV12-5 and TRBJ1-1, is DARVTQTPRHKVTEMGQEVTMRCQPILGHNTVFWYRQTMMQGLELLAYFRNRAPLDDSGMPKDRFSAEMPDATLATLKIQPSEPRDSAVYFCASGFDRGRRHTEAFFGQGTRLTVV.

This clonotype showed up many times. V usage is TRBV3-1 and J usage is TRBJ2-2; D is possibly TRBD1 (6 bases). The V and J ends lost 2 bases and 7 bases respectively, with 14 bases between them. The CDR3 length is 15 residues. The germline gives CDR1 LGHDT, CDR2 YNNKEL (reference sequence). The CDR3 DNA reads as TGTGCCAGCAGCCAACCCCAGGGACACGGCGGGGAGCTGTTTTTT. This encodes CASSQPQGHGGELFF. The full variable domain, with the rest looked up from reference TRBV3-1 and TRBJ2-2, is DTAVSQTPKYLVTQMGNDKSIKCEQNLGHDTMYWYKQDSKKFLKIMFSYNNKELIINETVPNRFSPKSPDKAHLNLHINSLELGDSAVYFCASSQPQGHGGELFFGEGSRLTVL.

This clonotype was detected once. V and J are TRBV2 and TRBJ2-1; D is possibly TRBD2 (6 bases). The CDR3 spans 15 residues. CDR1 is SNHLY, CDR2 FYNNEI, per germline. V was pared by 4 bases and J by 8 bases, with 18 bases between. CDR3 protein: CASSVLGGPYDEQFF. In nucleotides, the CDR3 is TGTGCCAGCAGTGTCTTGGGGGGTCCTTACGATGAGCAGTTCTTC.

This chain connects TRBV9 to TRBJ1-3; D may be TRBD1 (5 bases). V was shortened by 2 bases and J by 0 bases, with 12 bases between the two germline ends. CDR1 is SGDLS and CDR2 is YYNGEE in the germline V gene. This CDR3 has 16 residues. The CDR3 DNA is TGTGCCAGCAGCGTCGGGGGGGGGAGCTCTGGAAACACCATATATTTT. Translation: CASSVGGGSSGNTIYF. The full variable domain, completed using reference TRBV9 and TRBJ1-3, is DSGVTQTPKHLITATGQRVTLRCSPRSGDLSVYWYQQSLDQGLQFLIQYYNGEERAKGNILERFSAQQFPDLHSELNLSSLELGDSALYFCASSVGGGSSGNTIYFGEGSWLTVV.

This clonotype was detected many times. CDR3 region: CASSVGRRSTGETQYF. The DNA of the CDR3 is TGTGCCAGCAGTGTAGGCCGTAGGTCGACTGGGGAGACCCAGTACTTC. The V and J genes are TRBV25-1 and TRBJ2-5; D remains unclear. Germline CDR1 MGHDK, CDR2 SYGVNS. With 4 bases removed from V and 5 bases from J, the gap between germline ends came to 20 bases. CDR3 length equals 16 residues.